A single sample is the source of the 22 T cell receptor beta chains below, sequenced in a study of cytomegalovirus exposure and HLA in healthy donors. The PCR ran on 60 Vbeta and 13 Jbeta primers. Sequenced by immunoSEQ multiplex PCR; TCRdb stores in-frame clones only, minus some. Among 55,000 to 80,000 clones listed, 60% to 75% were seen once. The specimen sequenced was PBMCs. These receptors all come from a man aged 35 to 55 in good health and CMV-seropositive.

The chain is built from TRBV4-2 and TRBJ1-5; TRBD1 matches 7 bases. Germline V CDR1 and CDR2: LGHNA, YNFKEQ. With V trimmed by 1 base and J by 6 bases, 6 bases remained unmatched. The CDR3 runs to 15 residues. The CDR3 loop is CASSQAADRVQPQHF. CDR3 in DNA: TGTGCCAGCAGCCAAGCTGCCGACAGGGTTCAGCCCCAGCATTTT.

Notes on this clone: At one end, the junction sequence differs from germline, possibly due to a read error. V and J are TRBV4-2 and TRBJ2-4; maybe TRBD2 (6 bases). Germline V lookup: CDR1 LGHNA, CDR2 YNFKEQ. CDR3 size: 12 residues. Here the CDR3 reads CASSQERAGPIF. For the CDR3, the DNA is TGTGCCAGCAGCCAAGAACGGGCGGGACCTATATTC.

This clone showed up just a few times. This chain joins TRBV6-1 and TRBJ1-2; 7 bases map to TRBD1. The CDR3 is made up of 17 amino acids. Germline loops: CDR1 MNHNS, CDR2 SASEGT. The junction had 18 bases not matched to a gene; V was cut back by 3 bases and J by 8 bases. CDR3 residues: CASSDSRTGTRGGGYTF. The CDR3 region has the DNA TGTGCCAGCAGTGATAGTAGGACAGGCACGAGAGGGGGCGGCTACACCTTC.

The V and J genes are TRBV5-4 and TRBJ2-1, with TRBD2 matching over 9 bases. Germline V lookup: CDR1 SGHNT, CDR2 YYREEE (reference sequence). V shed 4 bases and J 7 bases; nucleotides not matched to a gene: 9. The length of the CDR3 is 15 residues. CDR3 nucleotides: TGTGCCAGCAGCCCGAGTGGGGCGGGGGGGAATGAGCAGTTCTTC. Its protein is CASSPSGAGGNEQFF.

This sequence joins TRBV4-1 and TRBJ1-5; D perhaps matches TRBD1 (5 bases). The CDR3 has 16 amino acids. With 2 bases removed from V and 4 bases from J, the gap between germline ends came to 15 bases. Germline V gene sequence: CDR1 MGHRA, CDR2 YSYEKL. This CDR3 is CASSQPRQGGNQPQHF. The DNA of the CDR3 is TGCGCCAGCAGCCAACCCCGGCAGGGTGGAAATCAGCCCCAGCATTTT.

The chain is built from TRBV6-5 and TRBJ1-1; 7 bases agree with TRBD1. The CDR3 spans 15 residues. V gave up 5 bases and J gave up 0 bases; unmatched junction bases: 6. Germline CDR1 and CDR2: MNHEY and SVGAGI. This CDR3 is CASSPPGTVNTEAFF. As DNA, the CDR3 is TGTGCCAGCAGTCCCCCGGGGACAGTGAACACTGAAGCTTTCTTT.

The V gene is TRBV7-6, the J gene TRBJ1-2; 7 positions match TRBD1. CDR3 length: 13 residues. Germline assignment: CDR1 SGHVS and CDR2 FNYEAQ. The J segment lost 3 bases and the V segment lost 5 bases, leaving 3 bases of the junction unmatched. The CDR3 loop is CASSQGQHYGYTF. For the CDR3, the DNA is TGTGCCAGCAGCCAGGGACAGCACTATGGCTACACCTTC.

V is TRBV7-6 and J is TRBJ1-4; a weak D match, TRBD1 (5 bases). V lost 3 bases and J lost 3, with 11 bases in between. CDR1 and CDR2 (germline): SGHVS, FNYEAQ. The CDR3 is made up of 15 amino acids. The CDR3 loop reads CASSLSGASNEKLFF. The CDR3 bases are TGTGCCAGCAGCTTGAGCGGGGCTTCTAATGAAAAACTGTTTTTT.

The chain recombines TRBV7-8 with TRBJ1-6, with 7 bases that match TRBD1. The CDR3 has 16 residues. Trimming took 1 base from V and 7 from J; bases not matched to a gene: 7. Germline V gene sequence: CDR1 SGHVS, CDR2 FQNEAQ. CDR3 sequence reads: CASSLGETGRNSPLHF. CDR3 in DNA: TGTGCCAGCAGCTTAGGAGAGACAGGGAGGAATTCACCCCTCCACTTT.

The genes are TRBV5-1 and TRBJ1-2, with TRBD1 matching over 7 bases. Per germline, CDR1 SGHRS and CDR2 YFSETQ. The V segment lost 4 bases and the J segment 2 bases; nucleotides outside the gene matches: 8. This CDR3 has 15 residues. This CDR3 reads CASSPGQARNYGYTF. In DNA, the CDR3 is TGCGCCAGCAGCCCTGGACAGGCAAGAAACTATGGCTACACCTTC. Based on the CDR3 plus reference TRBV5-1 and TRBJ1-2, the full variable domain is KAGVTQTPRYLIKTRGQQVTLSCSPISGHRSVSWYQQTPGQGLQFLFEYFSETQRNKGNFPGRFSGRQFSNSRSEMNVSTLELGDSALYLCASSPGQARNYGYTFGSGTRLTVV.

This chain joins TRBV14 and TRBJ2-3, with 10 nucleotides matching TRBD2. The CDR3 extends over 16 amino acids. J was trimmed by 5 bases and V by 4 bases; bases with no gene match: 9. CDR1 SGHDN and CDR2 FVKESK come from the germline V gene. The CDR3, as DNA: TGTGCCAGCAGCCTACACAGCGGGGGGGCCGGAGATACGCAGTATTTT. Protein product: CASSLHSGGAGDTQYF.

This clone was observed once. The chain recombines TRBV5-6 with TRBJ2-3; TRBD2 aligns across 9 bases. The CDR3 contains 17 residues. V shed 4 bases, J shed 4 bases, and the junction held 13 bases outside the gene matches. Looked up from germline, CDR1 is SGHDT and CDR2 is YYEEEE. The CDR3 is CASSTLLAGPSADTQYF. The CDR3 region has the DNA TGTGCCAGCAGCACGCTCCTAGCGGGGCCCTCAGCAGATACGCAGTATTTT.

In this sample, this clone turned up a few times. The CDR3 DNA is TGCGCCAGCAGCCCTAGCAACAGCAATGAGCAGTTCTTC. It is translated as CASSPSNSNEQFF. The V call is TRBV10-1, the J call TRBJ2-1; maybe TRBD2 (5 bases). Deletions cut 6 bases from V and 6 bases from J, with 12 bases between. CDR1 and CDR2 from the germline V gene are WNHNN and SYGVQD (reference sequence). The CDR3 consists of 13 residues.

This chain joins TRBV2 and TRBJ2-1, with 12 bases that match TRBD2. This CDR3 region has 14 residues. V lost 6 bases, J lost 9 bases, and 6 bases stayed unmatched. The germline gives CDR1 SNHLY, CDR2 FYNNEI. This CDR3 is CASRDRLAGVEQFF. The CDR3 bases are TGTGCCAGCAGGGACCGACTAGCGGGGGTTGAGCAGTTCTTC. The entire variable domain, with the rest obtained from reference TRBV2 and TRBJ2-1, is as follows: EPEVTQTPSHQVTQMGQEVILRCVPISNHLYFYWYRQILGQKVEFLVSFYNNEISEKSEIFDDQFSVERPDGSNFTLKIRSTKLEDSAMYFCASRDRLAGVEQFFGPGTRLTVL.

The chain uses TRBV7-6 and TRBJ2-3; the match to TRBD2 covers 11 bases. Germline V gives CDR1 SGHVS, CDR2 FNYEAQ. This CDR3 has 17 amino acids. V was pared by 5 bases and J by 2 bases, with 9 bases of the junction left unmatched. CDR3 sequence reads: CASSRLASGGNTDTQYF. CDR3 coding DNA: TGTGCCAGCAGCCGGCTGGCTAGCGGGGGGAACACAGATACGCAGTATTTT. Supplemented by reference TRBV7-6 and TRBJ2-3, the full variable domain reads GAGVSQSPRYKVTKRGQDVALRCDPISGHVSLYWYRQALGQGPEFLTYFNYEAQQDKSGLPNDRFSAERPEGSISTLTIQRTEQRDSAMYRCASSRLASGGNTDTQYFGPGTRLTVL.

This clone was seen more than once but under ten times. The chain links TRBV18 to TRBJ1-2, with 8 bases aligning to TRBD1. The CDR3 is 13 amino acids. Germline V lookup: CDR1 KGHSH, CDR2 LQKENI. Trimming removed 3 bases from V and 8 bases from J; junction bases left unmatched: 5. CDR3 DNA: TGTGCCAGCTCACCCGACAGGGGCTACGGCTACACCTTC. It encodes CASSPDRGYGYTF.

The table lists this clone with a few counts. V is TRBV15 and J is TRBJ2-3; 7 positions match TRBD1. Germline V gene lookup returns CDR1 LNHNV and CDR2 YYDKDF (reference sequence). With 1 base clipped from V and 1 base from J, the junction kept 2 bases outside the gene matches. The CDR3 has 15 residues. CDR3 bases: TGTGCCACCAGCAGAGGAGACAGGGGCACAGATACGCAGTATTTT. Its protein product is CATSRGDRGTDTQYF.

The chain links TRBV9 to TRBJ1-5; tentative D call: TRBD1 (5 bases). Germline V CDR1 and CDR2: SGDLS, YYNGEE. V lost 0 bases, J lost 9 bases, and 13 bases lay in between. This CDR3 region has 14 residues. The CDR3 protein is CASSVGGAQGPQHF. DNA for the CDR3: TGTGCCAGCAGCGTAGGCGGGGCCCAGGGGCCCCAGCATTTT.

The sample holds a few counts of this clone. The CDR3 spells CASSARDRSYEQYF. DNA of the CDR3: TGTGCCAGCAGCGCCCGGGACAGATCCTACGAGCAGTACTTC. The V gene is TRBV7-9, the J gene TRBJ2-5; 7 bases fit TRBD1. With the DNA end fitting TRBJ2-7 better, the J assignment may be wrong. The CDR3 sequence is 14 residues long. From germline, CDR1 is SEHNR and CDR2 FQNEAQ (reference sequence).

The chain uses TRBV30 and TRBJ2-1; no clear D. The V end was cut by 4 bases, the J end by 5 bases, with 6 bases between. The CDR3 totals 11 residues. Germline assignment: CDR1 GTSNPN and CDR2 SVGIG (reference sequence). The CDR3 here is CAWTVNNEQFF. CDR3 DNA sequence: TGTGCCTGGACGGTGAACAATGAGCAGTTCTTC.

V is TRBV4-3 and J is TRBJ2-7, with TRBD1 as a possible D gene (6 bases). CDR3 length: 14 amino acids. V lost 0 bases to trimming and J lost 2 bases, with 8 bases between them. In germline, CDR1 is LGHNA, CDR2 YSLEER. The CDR3 spells CASSQEEGAYEQYF. The DNA of the CDR3 is TGCGCCAGCAGCCAAGAAGAGGGGGCCTACGAGCAGTACTTC.

This clone showed up just a few times. This rearrangement joins TRBV6-5 to TRBJ2-5; D gene ambiguous. CDR3 length: 16 amino acids. Germline V CDR1 and CDR2: MNHEY, SVGAGI. V lost 3 bases and J 4 bases, leaving 18 bases between the germline ends. The CDR3 nucleotides read TGTGCCAGCAGTTATGATTTTGCTAGTTTCTCAGAGACCCAGTACTTC. Translating it yields CASSYDFASFSETQYF.